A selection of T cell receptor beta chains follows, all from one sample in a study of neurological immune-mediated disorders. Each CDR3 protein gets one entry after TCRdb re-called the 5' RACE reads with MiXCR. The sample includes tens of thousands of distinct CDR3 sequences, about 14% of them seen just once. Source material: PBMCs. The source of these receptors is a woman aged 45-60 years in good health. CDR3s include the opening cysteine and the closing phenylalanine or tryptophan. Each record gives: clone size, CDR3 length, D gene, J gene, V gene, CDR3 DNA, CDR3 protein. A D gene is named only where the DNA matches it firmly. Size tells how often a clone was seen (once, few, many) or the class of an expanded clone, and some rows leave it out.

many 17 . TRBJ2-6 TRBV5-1 TGCGCCAGCAGCCTCGGACCGACAAACTCTGGGGCCAACGTCCTGACTTTC CASSLGPTNSGANVLTF
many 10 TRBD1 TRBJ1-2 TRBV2 TGTGCCAGCAGGCGGACAGGTTACACCTTC CASRRTGYTF
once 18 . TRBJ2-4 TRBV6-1 TGTGCCAACAGCGAGAGGGATCTCGGTGCAATAGCCAAAAACATTCAGGACTTC CANSERDLGAIAKNIQDF
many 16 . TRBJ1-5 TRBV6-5 TGTGCCAGCAGTTACGGGGGGGCGCGAGGCAATCAGCCCCAGCATTTT CASSYGGARGNQPQHF
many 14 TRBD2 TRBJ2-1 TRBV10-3 TGTGCCATCGGCGGACTAGCGGGTAACAATGAGCAGTTCTTC CAIGGLAGNNEQFF
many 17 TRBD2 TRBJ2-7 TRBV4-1 TGCGCCAGCAGCATCGGTTCCTCCGGGGGGACCCCCTACGAGCAGTACTTC CASSIGSSGGTPYEQYF
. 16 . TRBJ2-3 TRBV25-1 TGTGCCAGCACTCCCGGGGTCGGATATAGCACAGATACGCAGTATTTT CASTPGVGYSTDTQYF
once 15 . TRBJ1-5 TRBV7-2 TGTGCCAGCAGCCCCGAGGTATGGGAATATCAGCCCCAGCATTTT CASSPEVWEYQPQHF
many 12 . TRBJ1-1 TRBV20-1 TGCAGTTCCTCAGGGGTTAGCACTGAAGCTTTCTTT CSSSGVSTEAFF
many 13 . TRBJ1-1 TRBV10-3 TGTGCCGCGGCCAGGGAAGCGAACACTGAAGCTTTCTTT CAAAREANTEAFF
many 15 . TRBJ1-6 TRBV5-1 TGCGCCAGCAGCTTGGACAGCCCAGTTAATTCACCCCTCCACTTT CASSLDSPVNSPLHF
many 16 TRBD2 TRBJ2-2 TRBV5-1 TGCGCCAGCAGCTTGGTAGCGGGGGACCCCACCGGGGAGCTGTTTTTT CASSLVAGDPTGELFF
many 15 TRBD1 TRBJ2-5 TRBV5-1 TGCGCCAGCAGCTTGATGACAGGGGCCCAAGAGACCCAGTACTTC CASSLMTGAQETQYF
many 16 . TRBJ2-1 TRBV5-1 TGCGCCAGCAGCCGAACGGGGGAGAGCTCCTACAATGAGCAGTTCTTC CASSRTGESSYNEQFF
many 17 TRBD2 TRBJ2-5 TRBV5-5 TGTGCCAGCAGCGCGTTATCGACTAGCGGGGGGATAGAGACCCAGTACTTC CASSALSTSGGIETQYF
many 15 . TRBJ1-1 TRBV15 TGTGCCACCAGCAGAGAGTTGCGAAGGAACACTGAAGCTTTCTTT CATSRELRRNTEAFF
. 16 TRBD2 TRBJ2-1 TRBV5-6 TGTGCCAGCAATCTTCTCCGGGAGGAGCCCTACAATGAGCAGTTCTTC CASNLLREEPYNEQFF
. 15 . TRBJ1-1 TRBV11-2 TGTGCCAGCAGCTCCCCCGGCAGGGAGGACACTGAAGCTTACTTT CASSSPGREDTEAYF
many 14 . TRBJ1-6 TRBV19 TGTGCCAGTAGTACGTCATCGGGGGATTCACCCCTCCACTTT CASSTSSGDSPLHF
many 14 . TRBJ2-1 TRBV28 TGTGCCAGCAATGGCGGACCTTGGGGCAATGAGCAGTTCTTC CASNGGPWGNEQFF
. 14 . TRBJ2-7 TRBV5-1 TGCGCCAGCAGCCCCGGCGGGCAGGCCTACGAGCAGTACTTC CASSPGGQAYEQYF
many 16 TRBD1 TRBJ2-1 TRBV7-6 TGTGCCAGCAGCTTAGATACCGGGACAGGGCGGAATGAGCAGTTCTTC CASSLDTGTGRNEQFF
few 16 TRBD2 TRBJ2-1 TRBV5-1 TGCGCCAGCAGCTTGGTACCGGGACTAGGGGTCTATGAGCAGTTCTTC CASSLVPGLGVYEQFF
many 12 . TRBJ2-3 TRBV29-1 TGCAGCGCTGGGGGCAGGACAGATACGCAGTATTTT CSAGGRTDTQYF
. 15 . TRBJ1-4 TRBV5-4 TGTGCCAGCAGTACCGGCGGGGGGCAAGCTGAAAAACTGTTTTTT CASSTGGGQAEKLFF
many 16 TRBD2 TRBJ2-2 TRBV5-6 TGTGCCAGCAGCTTGGCCCTAGCGGGGAACACCGGGGAGCTGTTTTTT CASSLALAGNTGELFF
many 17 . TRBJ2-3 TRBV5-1 TGCGCCAGCAGCTTGACCCGGAGGCCGACTAGCACAGATACGCAGTATTTT CASSLTRRPTSTDTQYF
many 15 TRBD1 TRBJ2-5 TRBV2 TGTGCCAGCAGTAGCGGGACAGGGTGGAGAGAGACCCAGTACTTC CASSSGTGWRETQYF
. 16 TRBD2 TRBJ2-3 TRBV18 TGTGCCAGCTCACTACTTTCGGTAGCGGGATCCGATACGCAGTATTTT CASSLLSVAGSDTQYF
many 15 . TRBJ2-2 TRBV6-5 TGTGCCAGCAGTTCCGGGGAGTCTGGCACCGGGGAGCTGTTTTTT CASSSGESGTGELFF
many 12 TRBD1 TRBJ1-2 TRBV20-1 TGCAGTATACAGGGGTTTAACTATGGCTACACCTTC CSIQGFNYGYTF
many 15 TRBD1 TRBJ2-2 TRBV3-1 TGTGCCAGCAGATTGACAGGGACGAACACCGGGGAGCTGTTTTTT CASRLTGTNTGELFF
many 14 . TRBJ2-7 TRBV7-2 TGTGCCAGCACCCCGGGCACAGGCCCCTACGAGCAGTACTTC CASTPGTGPYEQYF
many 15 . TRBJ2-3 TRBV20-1 TGCAGTGCCAGCATGGGGGGACCCATTCAAGATACGCAGTATTTT CSASMGGPIQDTQYF
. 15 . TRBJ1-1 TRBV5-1 TGCGCCAGCAGCTTGGTCGCAGGGACAAGCACCGAAGCTTTCTTT CASSLVAGTSTEAFF
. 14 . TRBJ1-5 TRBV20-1 TGCAGCCTGGAGGAAGGACGGCAGCTTAATCAGCCGCATTTT CSLEEGRQLNQPHF
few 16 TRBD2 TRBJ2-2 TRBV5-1 TGCGCCAGCAGCTTGGCAACTAGCGGGAACACCGGGGAGCTGTTTTTT CASSLATSGNTGELFF
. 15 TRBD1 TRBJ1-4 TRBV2 TGTGCCAGCAACACCCAGGGGGCGGCTAATGAAAAACTGTTTTTT CASNTQGAANEKLFF
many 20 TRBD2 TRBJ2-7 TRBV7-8 TGTGCCAGCAGCTTAAGGGTCCGGGGACTAGCGGGGGCCACATCCTACGAGCAGTACTTC CASSLRVRGLAGATSYEQYF
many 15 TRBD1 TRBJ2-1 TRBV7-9 TGTGCCAGCAGTTCGGGACAGGGGGTCTACAATGAGCAGTTCTTC CASSSGQGVYNEQFF
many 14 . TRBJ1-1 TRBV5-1 TGCGCCAGCAGCTTGGCCTTTCAGGGCACTGAAGCTTTCTTT CASSLAFQGTEAFF
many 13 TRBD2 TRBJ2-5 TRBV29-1 TGCAGCGTGGGGGGGACTGTCCAGAAGACCCAGTACTTC CSVGGTVQKTQYF
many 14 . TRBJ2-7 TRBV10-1 TGCGCCAGCAGTGAGGGGACCGCTGGGGGCGAGCAGTACTTC CASSEGTAGGEQYF